This TCR beta chain was recorded in a study of CD8+ T cells in alopecia areata. General study points: Affected lesional scalp, above all in alopecia totalis/universalis, was more clonal than normal scalp.

Sequencing relied on a cDNA template that was reverse transcribed from extracted RNA. The method was immunoSEQ multiplex PCR; TCRdb's version includes in-frame clones alone and lacks a portion of them. Among fewer than 100,000 clones listed, over 40% were seen once. This clone was observed a handful of times. Its antigen is still unknown. Looked up from germline, CDR1 is SQVTM and CDR2 is ANQGSEA. With 6 bases clipped from V and 7 bases from J, the junction kept 9 bases outside the gene matches. This CDR3 region has 13 residues. This TCR derives from a human donor with alopecia areata. The chain recombines TRBV29-1 with TRBJ2-1, with TRBD1 matching over 7 bases. The sample was CD4+ T cells sorted from blood. The CDR3, as DNA: TGCAGCGTAGACAGGGCCGTTATGAATGAGCAGTTCTTC. Translated, it gives CSVDRAVMNEQFF.